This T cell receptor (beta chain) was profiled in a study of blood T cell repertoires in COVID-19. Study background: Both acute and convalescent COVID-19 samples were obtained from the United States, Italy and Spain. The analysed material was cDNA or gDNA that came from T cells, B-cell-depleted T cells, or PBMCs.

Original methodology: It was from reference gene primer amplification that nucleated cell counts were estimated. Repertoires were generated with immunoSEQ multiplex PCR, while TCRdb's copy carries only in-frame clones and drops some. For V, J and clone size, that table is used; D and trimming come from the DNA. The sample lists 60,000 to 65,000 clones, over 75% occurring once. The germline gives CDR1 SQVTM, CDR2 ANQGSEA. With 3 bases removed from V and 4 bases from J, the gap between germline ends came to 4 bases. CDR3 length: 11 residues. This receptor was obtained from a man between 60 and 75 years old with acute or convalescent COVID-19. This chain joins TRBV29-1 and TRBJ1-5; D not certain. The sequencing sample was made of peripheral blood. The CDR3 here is CSVDINQPQHF. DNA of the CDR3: TGCAGCGTTGACATTAATCAGCCCCAGCATTTT.